This is a list of T cell receptor beta chains from one sample in a study of cytomegalovirus exposure and HLA in healthy donors. Method: immunoSEQ multiplex PCR; TCRdb's copy keeps in-frame clones and lacks some. This table holds some 130,000 clones, approximately 80% found once. Sequencing was performed on PBMCs. The receptors derive from a woman in her thirties or forties in good health and CMV-seropositive. Both conserved end residues are part of each CDR3. A D gene is named only where the DNA matches it firmly. The size entry is marked missing in some rows and otherwise reads once, few, many or a size class.

v_call,d_call,cdr3_length,j_call,clone_size,cdr3_nt,cdr3_aa
TRBV27,NA,13,TRBJ1-2,NA,TGTGCCAGCAGTTCAACAAACACCTATGGCTACACCTTC,CASSSTNTYGYTF
TRBV13,TRBD1,15,TRBJ2-5,NA,TGTGCCAGCAGCACAAGACAGGGTAGCCAAGAGACCCAGTACTTC,CASSTRQGSQETQYF
TRBV6-5,NA,15,TRBJ1-2,once,TGTGCCAGCAGTTACTCGACGGGGGGTTCGATGGACTACACCTTC,CASSYSTGGSMDYTF
TRBV2,NA,12,TRBJ1-1,NA,TGTGCCAGCAGTGGGAGACAACGAGGGGCTTTCTTT,CASSGRQRGAFF
TRBV9,TRBD2,15,TRBJ2-7,NA,TGTGCCAGCAGCGTGGGGAGCGGGACGTCCTACGAGCAGTACTTC,CASSVGSGTSYEQYF
TRBV19,TRBD2,16,TRBJ2-7,NA,TGTGCCAGTAGTAGGACTAGCGGGCCAAGCTCCTACGAGCAGTACTTC,CASSRTSGPSSYEQYF
TRBV15,NA,19,TRBJ1-6,NA,TGTGCCACCAGCCCATATACCCCAGGGGCAAGCTCCTATAATTCACCCCTCCACTTT,CATSPYTPGASSYNSPLHF
TRBV27,TRBD1,12,TRBJ1-2,NA,TGTGCCAGCAGCTTGGACAGGGAGGCCTACACCTTC,CASSLDREAYTF
TRBV28,NA,12,TRBJ2-3,NA,TGTGCCAGCTGGACTCAAGGAGATACGCAGTATTTT,CASWTQGDTQYF
TRBV6-5,NA,16,TRBJ2-4,NA,TGTGCCAGCAGTTACTCGCGGCCACCCATCGTGGACATTCAGTACTTC,CASSYSRPPIVDIQYF
TRBV11-2,NA,13,TRBJ1-2,NA,TGTGCCAGCAGCCCCATGACAGTTGCTGGCTACACCTTC,CASSPMTVAGYTF
TRBV28,NA,11,TRBJ2-1,NA,TGTGCCAGCAGGTCAGGAAATGAGCAGTTCTTC,CASRSGNEQFF
TRBV27,NA,15,TRBJ1-5,once,TGTGCCAGCAGTTTCATTAGGGGGTTGGATCAGCCCCAGCATTTT,CASSFIRGLDQPQHF
TRBV20-1,NA,11,TRBJ2-7,NA,TGCAGTGCTAGAGATGTATACGAGCAGTACTTC,CSARDVYEQYF
TRBV27,NA,13,TRBJ1-5,NA,TGTGCCAGCAGAACTGGTGGCAATCAGCCCCAGCATTTT,CASRTGGNQPQHF
TRBV5-1,TRBD1,15,TRBJ1-4,NA,TGCGCCAGCGGACTCACGACAGGGAGGCATGAAAAACTGTTTTTT,CASGLTTGRHEKLFF
TRBV6-6,NA,15,TRBJ2-2,NA,TGTGCCAGCAGGAGACAGGACTCGAACACCGGGGAGCTGTTTTTT,CASRRQDSNTGELFF
TRBV4-2,NA,16,TRBJ1-1,NA,TGTGCCAGCAGCCTAGTCAGCAGGGGAGTGAACACTGAAGCTTTCTTT,CASSLVSRGVNTEAFF
TRBV18,TRBD1,15,TRBJ2-1,NA,TGTGCCAGCTCACCACGGACAGGGGGCTATAATGAGCAGTTCTTC,CASSPRTGGYNEQFF
TRBV28,TRBD1,16,TRBJ1-1,NA,TGTGCCAGCCACAGTTTAGACAGGGGGCTATACACTGAAGCTTTCTTT,CASHSLDRGLYTEAFF
TRBV9,NA,14,TRBJ2-3,NA,TGTGCCAGCAGCGTGTTTGCGAGCACAGATACGCAGTATTTT,CASSVFASTDTQYF
TRBV15,NA,13,TRBJ1-1,NA,TGTGCCACCAGCAGAGAGGATGGGCCCGCAGCTTTCTTT,CATSREDGPAAFF
TRBV19,TRBD2,14,TRBJ2-3,NA,TGTGCCAGTAGTATCGGGGGGGCCACAGATACGCAGTATTTT,CASSIGGATDTQYF
TRBV18,NA,16,TRBJ1-4,NA,TGTGCCAGCAAGTCCGGGCTAAGGGGAACTAATGAAAAACTGTTTTTT,CASKSGLRGTNEKLFF
TRBV9,TRBD1,15,TRBJ1-1,NA,TGTGCCAGCAGCGTATCTTCCGGACAGGGGGCAAAGAGGGTCTTT,CASSVSSGQGAKRVF
TRBV2,TRBD1,12,TRBJ2-7,NA,TGTGCCAGCATCAGGGACAGTTACGAGCAGTACTTC,CASIRDSYEQYF
TRBV6-1,NA,14,TRBJ2-2,NA,TGTGCCAGCAGAAACTTCCCGAACACCGGGGAGCTGTTTTTT,CASRNFPNTGELFF
TRBV9,NA,17,TRBJ1-1,NA,TGTGCCAGCAGCGTAGAAGGTGGGAGGGGAATGAACACTGAAGCTTTCTTT,CASSVEGGRGMNTEAFF
TRBV6-1,NA,15,TRBJ1-2,NA,TGTGCCAGCAACGAAGTCGGCAGGGTAGGCTATGGCTACACCTTC,CASNEVGRVGYGYTF
TRBV5-6,TRBD2,16,TRBJ2-5,NA,TGTGCCAGCAGCCCTGAACGCGGGGGGGCCCAAGAGACCCAGTACTTC,CASSPERGGAQETQYF
TRBV6-1,TRBD2,14,TRBJ2-1,NA,TGTGCCAGCAGTGAAGCTAGCGGGTTTCATGAGCAGTTCTTC,CASSEASGFHEQFF
TRBV7-8,NA,15,TRBJ2-2,NA,TGTGCCAGCAGCGGATGGGCCCAGAACACCGGGGAGCTGTTTTTT,CASSGWAQNTGELFF
TRBV5-1,NA,17,TRBJ2-1,few,TGCGCCAGCAGCGGGGAAAATCTAGCGATCTCCTACAATGAGCAGTTCTTC,CASSGENLAISYNEQFF
TRBV6-5,NA,12,TRBJ1-2,NA,TGTGCCAGCAGTCCCGGGATCTATGGCTACACCTTC,CASSPGIYGYTF
TRBV9,TRBD2,15,TRBJ2-1,NA,TGTGCCAGCAGTGGGACTAGCGGGAGGGAGAATGAGCAGTTCTTC,CASSGTSGRENEQFF
TRBV4-2,TRBD2,20,TRBJ2-7,NA,TGTGCCAGCAGCCAAGATGCAGTAGCGGGAGGGCCAGGGGGGGTCTACGAGCAGTACTTC,CASSQDAVAGGPGGVYEQYF
TRBV19,NA,13,TRBJ1-5,NA,TGTGCCAGTAGTATCCAGGAAGGTCAGCCCCAGCATTTT,CASSIQEGQPQHF
TRBV7-9,TRBD2,14,TRBJ2-7,NA,TGTGCCAGCAGCTACGCCCGCGGGGGGGACGAGCAGTACTTC,CASSYARGGDEQYF
TRBV5-6,TRBD1,15,TRBJ1-5,few,TGTGCCAGCAGCTTGGTAGGACAGGGGATACAGCCCCAGCATTTT,CASSLVGQGIQPQHF
TRBV5-1,TRBD1,16,TRBJ1-2,once,TGCGCCAGCAGCTTGGCGGCACAGGGGGCGACCTATGGCTACACCTTC,CASSLAAQGATYGYTF
TRBV5-1,NA,15,TRBJ2-1,NA,TGCGCCAGCAGCTTGGATACAGGGAGCTACAATGAGCAGTTCTTC,CASSLDTGSYNEQFF
TRBV28,NA,14,TRBJ2-1,NA,TGTGCCAGCTCATTTACAGGGTCCTACAATGAGCAGTTCTTC,CASSFTGSYNEQFF
TRBV7-2,NA,16,TRBJ2-7,once,TGTGCCAGCAGCTTAGCTTCAGGGAAGAGCTCCTACGAGCAGTACTTC,CASSLASGKSSYEQYF
TRBV7-6,TRBD1,15,TRBJ2-1,NA,TGTGCCAGCAGCCAAAGGACAGGGGGCGGTGATGAGCAGTTCTTC,CASSQRTGGGDEQFF
TRBV11-1,NA,16,TRBJ1-1,NA,TGTGCCAGCAGCTCGCCCCCCCTGACAGGTTTTACTGAAGCTTTCTTT,CASSSPPLTGFTEAFF
TRBV7-6,TRBD2,15,TRBJ2-5,NA,TGTGCCAGCAGCTTCCCGGCGGGGGGGCTGAAGACCCAGTACTTC,CASSFPAGGLKTQYF
TRBV2,NA,12,TRBJ2-2,NA,TGTGCCAGCCGACTAGTACCCGGGGAGCTGTTTTTT,CASRLVPGELFF
TRBV6-6,TRBD1,16,TRBJ1-2,NA,TGTGCCAGCAGTAGGGGACAGACTACCTCTAACTATGGCTACACCTTC,CASSRGQTTSNYGYTF
TRBV7-7,NA,13,TRBJ2-7,once,TGTGCTAGTTTTGAGGGTCGCTCCTACGAGCAGTACTTC,CASFEGRSYEQYF